This T cell receptor beta chain stems from a study of blood T cells in healthy people across ages. Notes on the study in general: Across samples, TCR beta diversity tracked strongly with naive T cell percentage.

Every sample had a minimum of 6.5 million PBMCs isolated. The extraction recovered at least 5 micrograms of total RNA per sample. The CDR3 runs to 12 residues. CDR1 and CDR2 (germline): LGHNA, YNFKEQ. The V end lost 1 base, the J end lost 8 bases, and 8 bases lay between the germline ends. This clonotype was detected a few times. Its specificity is unknown. The use of a sample-barcoded 5' primer and a J-beta primer mix characterized a second PCR of about 7 to 12 cycles. One entry per CDR3 protein results from TCRdb running MiXCR on the 5' RACE reads. The sample gives about a million distinct CDR3 sequences, more than 30% of which show up once; around 14% is in the top ten.

The chain couples TRBV4-2 to TRBJ1-2; D unclear. The sequence was collected from a man younger than 35 in good health. Sample: blood. Here the CDR3 reads CASSQASRGYTF. Here the CDR3 DNA reads TGTGCCAGCAGCCAAGCATCCAGGGGCTACACCTTC.